This T cell receptor beta chain was recorded in a study of blood T cell repertoires in COVID-19. Produced via immunoSEQ multiplex PCR; TCRdb's table is partial and in-frame only. Among roughly 260,000 clones listed, approximately 79% were seen once. Trimming removed 4 bases at V and 2 bases at J, with 16 bases between. Germline V gives CDR1 SGHRS, CDR2 YFSETQ. This CDR3 spans 16 amino acids. Material for sequencing was peripheral blood. The chain carries TRBV5-1 and TRBJ2-1, with D maybe TRBD2 (6 bases). This sequence originates from a woman at least 80 years old with active or convalescent COVID-19. CDR3: CASSESRDLTYNEQFF. The CDR3 DNA follows: TGCGCCAGCAGCGAAAGCCGGGACTTGACCTACAATGAGCAGTTCTTC.